These T cell receptor beta chains were read from a single sample in a study of blood T cell repertoires in COVID-19. Sequenced by immunoSEQ multiplex PCR; TCRdb stores in-frame clones only, minus some. The data hold some 270,000 clones, with about 91% observed a single time. Sequencing input: peripheral blood. These receptors all stem from a woman in her thirties or forties who had recovered from COVID-19. Each CDR3 is given with its conserved first and last residue. The order of the fields is J gene, D gene, clone size, CDR3 length, V gene, CDR3 protein, CDR3 DNA. D genes are given only for firm matches. Only part of the rows carry a size: once, few, many, or a class if the clone is expanded.

>TRBJ2-1|-|few|15|TRBV6-5
CASTNTPEPNNEQFF
TGTGCCAGCACCAACACCCCCGAACCAAACAATGAGCAGTTCTTC
>TRBJ2-1|TRBD2|-|16|TRBV5-8
CASSFPSGSGSNEQFF
TGTGCCAGCAGCTTTCCCAGTGGTAGCGGGAGCAATGAGCAGTTCTTC
>TRBJ1-4|-|few|15|TRBV2
CASSAQGFTNEKLFF
TGTGCCAGCAGTGCTCAGGGGTTTACTAATGAAAAACTGTTTTTT
>TRBJ2-1|-|-|16|TRBV19
CASGFGVGSGGNEQFF
TGTGCCAGTGGATTTGGTGTGGGGTCCGGGGGCAATGAGCAGTTCTTC
>TRBJ2-1|TRBD1|-|11|TRBV29-1
CSVGQALEQFF
TGCAGCGTGGGACAGGCCCTAGAGCAGTTCTTC
>TRBJ1-2|-|-|11|TRBV29-1
CSGGGATGYTF
TGCAGCGGAGGGGGGGCCACTGGCTACACCTTC
>TRBJ2-3|-|-|15|TRBV11-3
CASSPRSGYTDTQYF
TGTGCCAGCAGCCCCCGTTCGGGATACACAGATACGCAGTATTTT
>TRBJ2-5|-|-|11|TRBV12-3/TRBV12-4
CASSRQETQYF
TGTGCCAGCAGCCGGCAAGAGACCCAGTACTTC
>TRBJ1-1|-|-|13|TRBV2
CASSEAGDGGAFF
TGTGCCAGCAGTGAAGCGGGAGACGGGGGAGCTTTCTTT
>TRBJ2-5|TRBD2|few|16|TRBV19
CASSIGSSGRGETQYF
TGTGCCAGTAGTATAGGTTCTAGCGGGAGGGGGGAGACCCAGTACTTC
>TRBJ1-2|TRBD1|-|13|TRBV6-5
CASSTGQNYGYTF
TGTGCCAGCAGTACGGGACAGAACTATGGCTACACCTTC
>TRBJ1-4|TRBD1|-|13|TRBV10-3
CATKDRQREKLFF
TGTGCCACCAAGGACAGGCAGAGGGAAAAACTGTTTTTT
>TRBJ2-1|TRBD1|-|13|TRBV2
CASSSGTGNEQFF
TGTGCCAGCAGTTCCGGGACAGGGAATGAGCAGTTCTTC
>TRBJ1-1|-|-|13|TRBV7-9
CASTPTGNTEAFF
TGTGCCAGCACCCCGACAGGGAACACTGAAGCTTTCTTT
>TRBJ2-3|TRBD1|-|15|TRBV13
CASSLAGTGTDTQYF
TGTGCCAGCAGCTTAGCCGGGACAGGGACAGATACGCAGTATTTT
>TRBJ2-7|TRBD1|-|14|TRBV28
CASTRTGGLNEQYF
TGTGCCAGCACCCGGACAGGGGGTTTAAACGAGCAGTACTTC
>TRBJ2-2|TRBD1|-|16|TRBV7-2
CASSFRGRGRTGELFF
TGTGCCAGCAGCTTTAGGGGCAGGGGGCGAACCGGGGAGCTGTTTTTT
>TRBJ2-5|-|-|14|TRBV5-4
CAILNQGLQETQYF
TGTGCCATCCTAAACCAAGGACTACAAGAGACCCAGTACTTC
>TRBJ1-2|-|-|13|TRBV19
CARGEAGGYGYTF
TGTGCCAGGGGAGAGGCCGGGGGATATGGCTACACCTTC
>TRBJ2-5|TRBD2|-|15|TRBV19
CASSIYGGLGETQYF
TGTGCCAGTAGTATTTATGGGGGACTAGGAGAGACCCAGTACTTC
>TRBJ1-3|-|-|15|TRBV6-5
CASRTGPVSGNTIYF
TGTGCCAGCAGGACAGGACCAGTCTCTGGAAACACCATATATTTT
>TRBJ2-2|-|once|15|TRBV4-1
CASSQWVGDTGELFF
TGCGCCAGCAGCCAATGGGTCGGGGACACCGGGGAGCTGTTTTTT
>TRBJ2-5|-|-|12|TRBV5-1
CASSLSQETQYF
TGCGCCAGCAGCTTGTCTCAAGAGACCCAGTACTTC
>TRBJ2-5|-|-|13|TRBV29-1
CSVGGSPIETQYF
TGCAGCGTTGGCGGGTCTCCGATAGAGACCCAGTACTTC
>TRBJ1-2|-|-|13|TRBV5-4
CASRTDSNYGYTF
TGTGCCAGCAGGACGGACAGCAACTATGGCTACACCTTC
>TRBJ1-1|TRBD1|-|17|TRBV12-5
CASVPTTGQGLNTEAFF
TGTGCTAGTGTTCCAACAACGGGACAGGGACTGAACACTGAAGCTTTCTTT
>TRBJ2-7|-|-|12|TRBV6-2/TRBV6-3
CASSPSPYEQYF
TGTGCCAGCAGTCCCTCCCCCTACGAGCAGTACTTC
>TRBJ2-4|TRBD1|-|18|TRBV4-3
CASSQETVGGQGDFIQYF
TGCGCCAGCAGCCAAGAGACTGTTGGGGGACAGGGTGATTTCATTCAGTACTTC
>TRBJ2-2|-|-|16|TRBV25-1
CASSSPRGGGARELFF
TGTGCCAGCAGTTCCCCCCGTGGAGGGGGGGCCCGGGAGCTGTTTTTT
>TRBJ2-7|TRBD1|few|14|TRBV2
CASSFGQGTYEQYF
TGTGCCAGCAGCTTTGGACAGGGCACCTACGAGCAGTACTTC
>TRBJ2-2|TRBD2|-|18|TRBV5-6
CASSLRGASGVNTGELFF
TGTGCCAGCAGCCTCAGGGGCGCTAGCGGGGTGAACACCGGGGAGCTGTTTTTT
>TRBJ2-2|-|-|15|TRBV27
CASSLSAGYTGELFF
TGTGCCAGCAGTTTATCTGCGGGGTACACCGGGGAGCTGTTTTTT
>TRBJ2-7|TRBD1|-|13|TRBV24-1
CATSRDSVGAQYF
TGTGCCACCAGTCGGGACAGCGTAGGAGCGCAGTACTTC
>TRBJ2-1|TRBD2|-|17|TRBV27
CASSYFSLAGGVNEQFF
TGTGCCAGCAGTTACTTTTCCTTGGCGGGAGGGGTCAATGAGCAGTTCTTC
>TRBJ2-3|-|once|14|TRBV6-5
CASSYYEGTDTQYF
TGTGCCAGCAGTTACTACGAGGGCACAGATACGCAGTATTTT
>TRBJ2-1|TRBD2|-|17|TRBV27
CASSLFLAGNSYNEQFF
TGTGCCAGCAGTTTATTTCTAGCGGGGAACTCCTACAATGAGCAGTTCTTC
>TRBJ1-4|-|-|14|TRBV7-9
CASSPDSLNEKLFF
TGTGCCAGCAGCCCGGACAGTCTGAATGAAAAACTGTTTTTT
>TRBJ1-2|-|-|14|TRBV5-4
CASSPGGGGHGYTF
TGTGCCAGCAGCCCTGGGGGCGGGGGGCATGGCTACACCTTC
>TRBJ2-7|TRBD1|-|15|TRBV3-1/TRBV3-2
CASSQAGTGLDEQYF
TGTGCCAGCAGCCAAGCCGGGACAGGGTTGGACGAGCAGTACTTC
>TRBJ2-7|-|-|14|TRBV6-5
CASSPGTSSYEQYF
TGTGCCAGCAGTCCCGGGACATCATCCTACGAGCAGTACTTC
>TRBJ1-6|TRBD1|-|20|TRBV6-6
CASSPDGTGRPPTGYSPLHF
TGTGCCAGCAGTCCAGATGGGACAGGGCGACCACCCACCGGTTATTCACCCCTCCACTTT
>TRBJ2-3|TRBD2|-|14|TRBV13
CASSLGGLVNTQYF
TGTGCCAGCAGCTTAGGCGGACTAGTCAATACGCAGTATTTT
>TRBJ2-1|TRBD2|-|14|TRBV7-8
CASSFSGSLHEQFF
TGTGCCAGCAGCTTTAGCGGGAGTTTGCATGAGCAGTTCTTC
>TRBJ1-2|-|-|11|TRBV13
CASGVAGGYTF
TGTGCCTCCGGGGTAGCGGGAGGCTACACCTTC
>TRBJ1-5|-|-|14|TRBV25-1
CASNPSTEYQPQHF
TGTGCCAGCAACCCCTCCACGGAGTATCAGCCCCAGCATTTT
>TRBJ2-5|TRBD1|-|13|TRBV24-1
CATSDPGGETQYF
TGTGCCACCAGTGATCCAGGGGGCGAGACCCAGTACTTC